These T cell receptor beta chains were read from a single sample in a study of blood T cell repertoires in COVID-19. Assay: immunoSEQ multiplex PCR; the TCRdb copy retains only in-frame clones and omits some. The table lists 110,000 to 150,000 clones, around 83% of them singletons. Material: PBMCs or T cells enriched from blood (not recorded which). Receptors were obtained from a middle-aged man who had recovered from COVID-19. CDR3s include the opening cysteine and the closing phenylalanine or tryptophan.

j_call | cdr3_length | v_call | cdr3_aa
TRBJ1-3 | 14 | TRBV10-3 | CAISVGGSGNTIYF
TRBJ2-7 | 14 | TRBV3-1/TRBV3-2 | CASSRQDRGYEQYF
TRBJ1-2 | 15 | TRBV24-1 | CATNKGGGNGYGYTF
TRBJ2-5 | 14 | TRBV28 | CASSSGTGRETQYF
TRBJ2-5 | 17 | TRBV2 | CASSDLSGKGNQETQYF
TRBJ1-2 | 17 | TRBV5-1 | CASSFTGTGGLLYGYTF
TRBJ2-7 | 13 | TRBV27 | CASSLASGYEQYF
TRBJ1-2 | 13 | TRBV14 | CASSPGQGGGYTF
TRBJ2-6 | 17 | TRBV27 | CASSYGTAVSGANVLTF
TRBJ2-4 | 18 | TRBV7-3 | CASSPRGRTGLAKNIQYF
TRBJ2-4 | 14 | TRBV11-2 | CASSPGTSANIQYF